This T cell receptor beta chain was observed in a study of pediatric ulcerative colitis. One to two pinch biopsies were taken from the rectum during colonoscopy. The CDR3 extends over 15 amino acids. The V gene's germline CDR1 is MNHEY and CDR2 SVGAGI. After removal of 7 bases from V and 2 bases from J, the junction contained 10 bases not matched to a gene. This table comes from immunoSEQ multiplex PCR, and its TCRdb copy is limited to in-frame clones, with some not included. The table has around 34,000 clones, 80% to 85% seen once. The TCR sequence derives from a boy younger than 18 with mild ulcerative colitis. The material sequenced was gut tissue. The chain has TRBV6-5 and TRBJ1-1, with TRBD1 matching over 7 bases. The CDR3 reads CASKGPGQTNTEAFF. CDR3 bases: TGTGCCAGCAAAGGCCCGGGACAGACTAACACTGAAGCTTTCTTT.